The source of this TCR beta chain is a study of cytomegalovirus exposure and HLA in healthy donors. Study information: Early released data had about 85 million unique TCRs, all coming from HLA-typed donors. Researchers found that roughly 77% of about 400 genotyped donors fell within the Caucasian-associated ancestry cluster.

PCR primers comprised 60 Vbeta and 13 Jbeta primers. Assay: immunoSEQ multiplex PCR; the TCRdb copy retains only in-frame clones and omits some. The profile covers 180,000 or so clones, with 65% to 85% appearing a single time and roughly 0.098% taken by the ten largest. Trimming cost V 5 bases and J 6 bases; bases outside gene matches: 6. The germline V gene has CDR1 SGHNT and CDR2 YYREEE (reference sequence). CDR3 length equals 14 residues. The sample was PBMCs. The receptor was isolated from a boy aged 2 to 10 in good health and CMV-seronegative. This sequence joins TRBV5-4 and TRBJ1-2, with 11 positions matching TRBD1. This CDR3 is CASSSDRGRDGYTF. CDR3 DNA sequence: TGTGCCAGCAGTTCGGACAGGGGGCGCGATGGCTACACCTTC.